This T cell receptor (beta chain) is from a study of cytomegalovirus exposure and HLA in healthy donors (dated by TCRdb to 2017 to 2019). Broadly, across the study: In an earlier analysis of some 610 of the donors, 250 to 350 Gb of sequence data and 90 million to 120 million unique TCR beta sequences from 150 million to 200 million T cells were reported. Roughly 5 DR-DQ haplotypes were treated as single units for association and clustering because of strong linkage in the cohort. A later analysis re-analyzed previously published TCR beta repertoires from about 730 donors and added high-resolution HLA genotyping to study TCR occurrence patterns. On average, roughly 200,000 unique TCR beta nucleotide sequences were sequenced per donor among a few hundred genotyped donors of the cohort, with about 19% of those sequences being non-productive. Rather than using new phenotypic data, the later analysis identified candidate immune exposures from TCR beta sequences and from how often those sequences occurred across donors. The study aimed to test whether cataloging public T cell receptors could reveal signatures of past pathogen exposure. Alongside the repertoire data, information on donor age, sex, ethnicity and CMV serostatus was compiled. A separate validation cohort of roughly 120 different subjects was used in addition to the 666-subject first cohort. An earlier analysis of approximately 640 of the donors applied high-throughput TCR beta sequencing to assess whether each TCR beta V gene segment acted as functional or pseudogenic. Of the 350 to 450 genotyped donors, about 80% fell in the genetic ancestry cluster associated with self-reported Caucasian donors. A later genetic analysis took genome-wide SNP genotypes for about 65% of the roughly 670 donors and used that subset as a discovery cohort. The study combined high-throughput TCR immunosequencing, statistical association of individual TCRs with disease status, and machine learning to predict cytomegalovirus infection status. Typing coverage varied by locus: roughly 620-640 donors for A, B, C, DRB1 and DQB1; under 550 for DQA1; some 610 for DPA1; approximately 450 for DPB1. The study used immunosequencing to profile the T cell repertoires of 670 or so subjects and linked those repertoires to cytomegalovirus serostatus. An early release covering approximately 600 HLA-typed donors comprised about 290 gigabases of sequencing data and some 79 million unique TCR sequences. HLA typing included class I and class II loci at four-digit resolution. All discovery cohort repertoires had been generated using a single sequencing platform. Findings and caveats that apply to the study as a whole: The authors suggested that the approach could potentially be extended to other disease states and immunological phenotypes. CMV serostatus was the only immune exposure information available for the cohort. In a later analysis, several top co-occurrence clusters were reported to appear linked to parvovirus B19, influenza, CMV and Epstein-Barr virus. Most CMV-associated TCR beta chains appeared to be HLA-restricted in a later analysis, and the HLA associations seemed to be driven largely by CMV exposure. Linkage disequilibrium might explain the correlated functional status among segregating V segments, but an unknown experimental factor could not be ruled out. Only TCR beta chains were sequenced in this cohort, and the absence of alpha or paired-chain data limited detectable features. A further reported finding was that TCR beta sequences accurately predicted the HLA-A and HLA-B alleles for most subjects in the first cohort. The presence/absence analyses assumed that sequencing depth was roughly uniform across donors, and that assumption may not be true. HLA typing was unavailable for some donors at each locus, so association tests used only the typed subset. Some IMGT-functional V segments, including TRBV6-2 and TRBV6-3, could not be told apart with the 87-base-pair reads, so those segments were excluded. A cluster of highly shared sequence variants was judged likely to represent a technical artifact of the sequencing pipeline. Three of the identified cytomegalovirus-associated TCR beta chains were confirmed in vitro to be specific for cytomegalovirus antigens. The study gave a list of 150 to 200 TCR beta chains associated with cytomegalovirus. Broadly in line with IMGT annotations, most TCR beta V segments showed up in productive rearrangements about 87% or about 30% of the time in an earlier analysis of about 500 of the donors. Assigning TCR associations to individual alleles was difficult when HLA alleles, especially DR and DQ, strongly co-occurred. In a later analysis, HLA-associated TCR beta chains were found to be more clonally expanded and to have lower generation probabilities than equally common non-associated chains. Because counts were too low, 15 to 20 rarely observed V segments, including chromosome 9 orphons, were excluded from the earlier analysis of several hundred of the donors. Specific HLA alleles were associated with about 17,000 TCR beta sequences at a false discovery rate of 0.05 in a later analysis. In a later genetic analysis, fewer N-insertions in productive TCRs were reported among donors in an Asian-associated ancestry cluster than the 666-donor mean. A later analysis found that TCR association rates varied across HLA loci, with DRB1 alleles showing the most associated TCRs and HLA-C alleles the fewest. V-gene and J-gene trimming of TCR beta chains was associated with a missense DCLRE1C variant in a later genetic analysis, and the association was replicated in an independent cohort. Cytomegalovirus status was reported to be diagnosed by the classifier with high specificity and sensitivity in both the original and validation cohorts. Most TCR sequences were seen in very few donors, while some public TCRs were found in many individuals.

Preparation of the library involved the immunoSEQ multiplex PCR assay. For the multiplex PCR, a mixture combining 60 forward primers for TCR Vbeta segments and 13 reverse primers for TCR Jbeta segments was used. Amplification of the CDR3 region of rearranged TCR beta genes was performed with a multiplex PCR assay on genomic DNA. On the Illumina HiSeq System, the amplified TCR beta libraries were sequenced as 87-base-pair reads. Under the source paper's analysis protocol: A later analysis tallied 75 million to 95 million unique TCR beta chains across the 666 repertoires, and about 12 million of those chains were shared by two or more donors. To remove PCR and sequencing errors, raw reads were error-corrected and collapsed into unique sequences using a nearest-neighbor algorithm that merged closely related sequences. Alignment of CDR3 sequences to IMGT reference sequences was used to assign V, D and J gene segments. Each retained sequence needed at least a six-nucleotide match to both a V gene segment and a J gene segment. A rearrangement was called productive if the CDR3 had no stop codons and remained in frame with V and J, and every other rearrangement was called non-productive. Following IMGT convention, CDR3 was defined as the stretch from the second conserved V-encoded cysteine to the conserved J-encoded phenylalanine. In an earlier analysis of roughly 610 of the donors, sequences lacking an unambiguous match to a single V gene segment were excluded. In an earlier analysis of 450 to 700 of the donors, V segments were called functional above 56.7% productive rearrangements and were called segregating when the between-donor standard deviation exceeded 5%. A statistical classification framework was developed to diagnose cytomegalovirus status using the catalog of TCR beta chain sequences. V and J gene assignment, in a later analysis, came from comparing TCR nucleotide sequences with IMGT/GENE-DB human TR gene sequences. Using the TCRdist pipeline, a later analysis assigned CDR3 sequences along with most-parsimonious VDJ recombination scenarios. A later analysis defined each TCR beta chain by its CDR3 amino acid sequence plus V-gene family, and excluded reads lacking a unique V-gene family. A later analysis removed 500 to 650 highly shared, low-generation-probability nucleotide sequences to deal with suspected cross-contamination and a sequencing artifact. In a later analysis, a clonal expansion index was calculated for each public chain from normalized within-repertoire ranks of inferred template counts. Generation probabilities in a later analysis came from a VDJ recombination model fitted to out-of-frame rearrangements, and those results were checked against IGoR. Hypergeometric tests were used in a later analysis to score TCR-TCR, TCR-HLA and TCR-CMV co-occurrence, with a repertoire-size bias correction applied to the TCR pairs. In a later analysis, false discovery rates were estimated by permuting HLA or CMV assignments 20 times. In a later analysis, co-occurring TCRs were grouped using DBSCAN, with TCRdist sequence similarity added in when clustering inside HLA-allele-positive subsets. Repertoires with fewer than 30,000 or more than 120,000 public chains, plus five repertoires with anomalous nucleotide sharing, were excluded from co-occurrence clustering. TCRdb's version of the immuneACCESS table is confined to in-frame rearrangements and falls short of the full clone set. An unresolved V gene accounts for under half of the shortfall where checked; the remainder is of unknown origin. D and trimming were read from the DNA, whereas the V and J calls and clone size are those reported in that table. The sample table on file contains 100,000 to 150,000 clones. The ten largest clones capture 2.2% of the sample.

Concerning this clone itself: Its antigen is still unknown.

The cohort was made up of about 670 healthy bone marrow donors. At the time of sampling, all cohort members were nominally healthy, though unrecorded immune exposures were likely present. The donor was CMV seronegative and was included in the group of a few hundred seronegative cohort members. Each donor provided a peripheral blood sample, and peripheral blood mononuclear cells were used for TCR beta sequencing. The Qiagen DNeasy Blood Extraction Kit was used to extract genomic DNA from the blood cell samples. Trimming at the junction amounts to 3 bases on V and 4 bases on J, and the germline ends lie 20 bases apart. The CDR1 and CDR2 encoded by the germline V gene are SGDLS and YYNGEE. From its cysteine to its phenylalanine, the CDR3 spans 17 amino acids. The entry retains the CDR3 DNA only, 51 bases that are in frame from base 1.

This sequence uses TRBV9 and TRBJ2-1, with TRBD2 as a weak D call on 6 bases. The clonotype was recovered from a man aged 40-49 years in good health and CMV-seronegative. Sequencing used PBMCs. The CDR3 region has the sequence CASSDPQSSAGYNEQFF. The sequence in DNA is TGTGCCAGCAGCGACCCACAGAGCAGCGCGGGGTACAATGAGCAGTTCTTC.